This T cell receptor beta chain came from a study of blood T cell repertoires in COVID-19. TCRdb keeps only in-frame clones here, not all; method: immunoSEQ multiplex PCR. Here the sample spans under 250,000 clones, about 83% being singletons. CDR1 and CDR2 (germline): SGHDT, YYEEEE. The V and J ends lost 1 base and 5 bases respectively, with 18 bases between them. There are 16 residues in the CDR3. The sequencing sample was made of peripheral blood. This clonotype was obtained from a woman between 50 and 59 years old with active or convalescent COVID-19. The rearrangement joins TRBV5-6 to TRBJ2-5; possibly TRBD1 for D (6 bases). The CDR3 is CASSLQVGQMGETQYF. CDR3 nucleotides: TGTGCCAGCAGCTTGCAGGTTGGACAGATGGGTGAGACCCAGTACTTC.